This T cell receptor beta chain appears in the sequencing data of a study of blood T cell repertoires in COVID-19. For the study at large: Samples of COVID-19 (acute and convalescent) were obtained from the United States, Italy and Spain. Nucleic acid was either cDNA or gDNA, and it came from T cells, B-cell-depleted T cells, or PBMCs.

CDR3 length equals 18 residues. Per germline, CDR1 MNHEY and CDR2 SMNVEV (reference sequence). Deletions cut 5 bases from V and 0 bases from J, with 20 bases between. This clone was observed a few times. As handled by the study authors: Counts of nucleated cells, estimated from reference gene primer amplification, were obtained. The table came from immunoSEQ multiplex PCR; TCRdb's copy has only in-frame clones and leaves some out. Clone size and V and J calls were adopted from that table, with D and trimming inferred from the DNA. This repertoire shows 120,000 or so clones, approximately 74% found once; its top ten account for roughly 5.5%.

The sample taken for sequencing was peripheral blood. The receptor comes from a man in his fifties or sixties with acute or convalescent COVID-19. The chain links TRBV27 to TRBJ2-1; maybe TRBD2 (6 bases). The CDR3 loop reads CASSLFARLDGSYNEQFF. CDR3 coding DNA: TGTGCCAGCAGTCTATTCGCAAGACTAGATGGCTCCTACAATGAGCAGTTCTTC.